This TCR beta chain derives from a study of CXCR3-negative and CXCR3-positive naive CD8 T cells. The wider study: Each library held about 1.5 +/- 0.3 million TRB reads, approximately 130 million in total. The study's findings and limits: CD5 surface expression was similar among naive subsets, and TCR strength was estimated by inference from TRB CDR3 properties. The TRB CDR3s that CXCR3-positive naive cells carried were more hydrophobic than those of CXCR3-negative naive cells.

The libraries of TRB cDNA were constructed through 5' RACE using UMI labels. TCRdb derives one entry per CDR3 protein from the 5' RACE reads, leaving out DNA. Reported are fewer than 90,000 distinct CDR3 sequences; the ten largest clones contain 1.5% to 2%. The CDR3 runs to 16 residues. CDR1 is SGHDN, CDR2 FVKESK, per germline. Definition of naive CD8+ T cells rested on a CD45RO-CCR7+CD27+CD95- profile. A word on this clonotype: Antigen unknown.

Input material: naive CXCR3- CD8+ T cells from blood. Subset described: CD45RO-CCR7+CD27+CD95- naive CD8+ T cells lacking CXCR3 (TNR3-). This sequence originates from a human donor in good health. Some clones in this sample may be carry-over from other donors' samples. The chain links TRBV14 to TRBJ2-7; TCRdb selects TRBD1, and the lack of DNA leaves this call unchecked. The CDR3: CASSPTADRNSYEQYF.